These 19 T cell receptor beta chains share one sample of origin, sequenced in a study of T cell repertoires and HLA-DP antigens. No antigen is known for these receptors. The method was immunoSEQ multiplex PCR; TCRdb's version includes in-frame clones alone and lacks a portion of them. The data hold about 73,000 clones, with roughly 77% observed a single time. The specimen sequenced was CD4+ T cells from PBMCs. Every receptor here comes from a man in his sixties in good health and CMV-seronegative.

The CDR3 DNA follows: TGTGCCATCAGTGCGCTAGCGGGGGGAAGCACAGATACGCAGTATTTT. Protein: CAISALAGGSTDTQYF. J is TRBJ2-3 and V is TRBV10-3; TRBD2 agrees at 11 bases. The CDR3 totals 16 residues. CDR1 ENHRY and CDR2 SYGVKD come from the germline V gene. The trim removed 4 bases at V and 0 bases at J, leaving 3 bases unmatched.

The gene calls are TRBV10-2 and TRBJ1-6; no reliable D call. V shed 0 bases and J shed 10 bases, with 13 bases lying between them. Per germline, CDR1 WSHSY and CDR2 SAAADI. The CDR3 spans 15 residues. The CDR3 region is CASSESPPQGSPLHF. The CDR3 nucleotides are TGCGCCAGCAGTGAGTCGCCCCCTCAAGGGTCACCCCTCCACTTT.

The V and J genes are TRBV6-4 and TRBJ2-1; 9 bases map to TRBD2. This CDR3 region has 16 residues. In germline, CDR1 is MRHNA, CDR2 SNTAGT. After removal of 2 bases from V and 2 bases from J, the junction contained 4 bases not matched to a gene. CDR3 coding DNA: TGTGCCAGCAGTGACCTAAGGACTAGCGCCTACAATGAGCAGTTCTTC. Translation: CASSDLRTSAYNEQFF.

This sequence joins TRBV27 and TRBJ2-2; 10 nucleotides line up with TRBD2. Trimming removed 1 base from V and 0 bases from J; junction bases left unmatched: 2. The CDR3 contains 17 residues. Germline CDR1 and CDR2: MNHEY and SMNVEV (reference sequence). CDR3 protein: CASSLFTSGANTGELFF. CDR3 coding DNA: TGTGCCAGCAGTTTATTCACTAGCGGGGCGAACACCGGGGAGCTGTTTTTT.

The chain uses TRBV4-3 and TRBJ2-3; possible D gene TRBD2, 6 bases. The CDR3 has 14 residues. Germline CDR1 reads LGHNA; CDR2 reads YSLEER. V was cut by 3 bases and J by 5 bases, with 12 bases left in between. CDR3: CASSHYGTLDTQYF. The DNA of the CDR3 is TGCGCCAGCAGCCATTATGGGACTCTAGATACGCAGTATTTT.

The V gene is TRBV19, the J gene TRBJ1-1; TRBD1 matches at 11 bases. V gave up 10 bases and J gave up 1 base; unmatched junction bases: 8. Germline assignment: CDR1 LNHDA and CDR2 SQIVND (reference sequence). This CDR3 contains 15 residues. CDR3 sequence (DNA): TGTGCCACCGCGGGACAGGGGGACGGGAACACTGAAGCTTTCTTT. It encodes CATAGQGDGNTEAFF.

The CDR3 here is CASSLWTGGNQPQHF. The CDR3 nucleotides are TGTGCCAGCAGCCTTTGGACAGGGGGAAATCAGCCCCAGCATTTT. The chain recombines TRBV5-5 with TRBJ1-5; 10 nucleotides line up with TRBD1. CDR3 size: 15 residues. Germline-derived CDR1 and CDR2 are SGHKS and YYEKEE (reference sequence). J was trimmed by 4 bases and V by 4 bases; bases with no gene match: 5.

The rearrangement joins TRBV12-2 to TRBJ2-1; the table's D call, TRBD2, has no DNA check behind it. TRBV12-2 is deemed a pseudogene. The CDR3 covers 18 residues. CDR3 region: CASRLAFTGLAGGCEQFF. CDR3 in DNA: TGTGCAAGTCGCTTAGCGTTTACGGGACTAGCGGGGGGCTGTGAGCAGTTCTTC.

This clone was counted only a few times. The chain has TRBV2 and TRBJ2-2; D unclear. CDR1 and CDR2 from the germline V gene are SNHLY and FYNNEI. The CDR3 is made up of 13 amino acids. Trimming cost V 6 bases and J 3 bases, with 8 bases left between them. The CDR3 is CASRLRDTGELFF. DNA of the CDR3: TGTGCCAGCAGGCTACGGGACACCGGGGAGCTGTTTTTT.

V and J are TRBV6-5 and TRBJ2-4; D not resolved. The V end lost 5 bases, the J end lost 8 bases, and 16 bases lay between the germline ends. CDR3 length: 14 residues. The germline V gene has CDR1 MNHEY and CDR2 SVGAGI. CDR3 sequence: CASSHRDHRDIQYF. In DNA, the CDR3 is TGTGCCAGCAGTCACCGAGATCATAGGGACATTCAGTACTTC.

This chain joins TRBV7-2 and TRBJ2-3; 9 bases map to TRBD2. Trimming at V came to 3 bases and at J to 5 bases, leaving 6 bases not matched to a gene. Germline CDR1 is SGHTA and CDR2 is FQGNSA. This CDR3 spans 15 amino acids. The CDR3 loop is CASSLSAGGGDTQYF. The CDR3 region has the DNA TGTGCCAGCAGCTTGTCAGCGGGAGGAGGAGATACGCAGTATTTT.

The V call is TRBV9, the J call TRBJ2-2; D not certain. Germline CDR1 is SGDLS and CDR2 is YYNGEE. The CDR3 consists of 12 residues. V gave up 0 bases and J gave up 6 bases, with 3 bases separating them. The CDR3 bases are TGTGCCAGCAGCGTAGTTTCCGGGGAGCTGTTTTTT. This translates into CASSVVSGELFF. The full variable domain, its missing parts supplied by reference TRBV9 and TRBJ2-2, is DSGVTQTPKHLITATGQRVTLRCSPRSGDLSVYWYQQSLDQGLQFLIQYYNGEERAKGNILERFSAQQFPDLHSELNLSSLELGDSALYFCASSVVSGELFFGEGSRLTVL.

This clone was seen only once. This CDR3 is CASNWDRGYGYTF. Here the CDR3 DNA reads TGTGCCAGTAATTGGGACAGGGGTTATGGCTACACCTTC. The chain employs TRBV19 and TRBJ1-2, with 10 positions matching TRBD1. With 7 bases clipped from V and 5 bases from J, the junction kept 4 bases outside the gene matches. This CDR3 region has 13 residues. Per the germline V gene, CDR1 is LNHDA and CDR2 is SQIVND (reference sequence). Full variable domain (remainder filled in from reference TRBV19 and TRBJ1-2): DGGITQSPKYLFRKEGQNVTLSCEQNLNHDAMYWYRQDPGQGLRLIYYSQIVNDFQKGDIAEGYSVSREKKESFPLTVTSAQKNPTAFYLCASNWDRGYGYTFGSGTRLTVV.

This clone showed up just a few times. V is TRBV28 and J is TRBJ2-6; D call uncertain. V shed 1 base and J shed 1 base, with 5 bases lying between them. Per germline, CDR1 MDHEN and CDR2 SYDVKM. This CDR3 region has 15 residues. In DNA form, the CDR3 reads TGTGCCAGCAGTTTATTTGGTTCTGGGGCCAACGTCCTGACTTTC. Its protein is CASSLFGSGANVLTF.

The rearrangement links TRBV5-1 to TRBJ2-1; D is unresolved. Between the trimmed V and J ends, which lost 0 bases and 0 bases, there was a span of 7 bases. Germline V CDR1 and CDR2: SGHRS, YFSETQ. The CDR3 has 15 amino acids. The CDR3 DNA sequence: TGCGCCAGCAGCTTGGATACAAGCTCCTACAATGAGCAGTTCTTC. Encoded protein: CASSLDTSSYNEQFF.

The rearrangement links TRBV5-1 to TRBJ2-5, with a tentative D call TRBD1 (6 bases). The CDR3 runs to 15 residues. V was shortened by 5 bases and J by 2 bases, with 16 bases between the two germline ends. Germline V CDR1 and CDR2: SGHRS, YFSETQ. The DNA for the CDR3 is TGCGCCAGCAGGGCCGAGCCCGGGACACAAGAGACCCAGTACTTC. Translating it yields CASRAEPGTQETQYF.

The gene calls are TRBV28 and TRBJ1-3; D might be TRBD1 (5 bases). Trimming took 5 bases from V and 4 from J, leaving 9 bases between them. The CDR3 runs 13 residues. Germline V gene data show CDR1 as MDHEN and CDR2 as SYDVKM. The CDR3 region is CASSPGPGNTIYF. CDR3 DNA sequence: TGTGCCAGCAGTCCGGGACCGGGAAACACCATATATTTT.

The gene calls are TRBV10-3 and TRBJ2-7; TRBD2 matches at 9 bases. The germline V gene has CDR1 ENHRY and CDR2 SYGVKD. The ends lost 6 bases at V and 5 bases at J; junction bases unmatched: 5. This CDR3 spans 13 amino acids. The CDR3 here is CAISGGRGDEQYV. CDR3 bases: TGTGCCATCAGCGGCGGGAGGGGTGACGAGCAGTACGTC.

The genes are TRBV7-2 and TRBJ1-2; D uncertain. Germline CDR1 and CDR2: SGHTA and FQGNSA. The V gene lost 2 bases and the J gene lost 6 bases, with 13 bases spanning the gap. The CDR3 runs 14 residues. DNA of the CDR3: TGTGCCAGCAGCTTATCCAGGCCCAGTGATGGCTACACCTTC. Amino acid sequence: CASSLSRPSDGYTF.